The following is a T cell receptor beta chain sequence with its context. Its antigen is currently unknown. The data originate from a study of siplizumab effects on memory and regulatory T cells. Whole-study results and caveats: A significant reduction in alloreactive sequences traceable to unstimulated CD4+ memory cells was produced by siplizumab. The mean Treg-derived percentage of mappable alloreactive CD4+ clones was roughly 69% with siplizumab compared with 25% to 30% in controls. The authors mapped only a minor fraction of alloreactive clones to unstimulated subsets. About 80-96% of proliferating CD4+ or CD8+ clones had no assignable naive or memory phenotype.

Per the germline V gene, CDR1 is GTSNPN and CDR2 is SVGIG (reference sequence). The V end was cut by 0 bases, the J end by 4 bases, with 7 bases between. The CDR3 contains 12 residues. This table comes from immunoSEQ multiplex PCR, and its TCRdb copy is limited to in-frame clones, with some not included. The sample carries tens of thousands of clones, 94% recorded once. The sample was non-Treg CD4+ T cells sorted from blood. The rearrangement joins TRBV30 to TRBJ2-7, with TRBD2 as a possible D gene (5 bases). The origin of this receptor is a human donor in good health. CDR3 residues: CAWSVLGYEQYF. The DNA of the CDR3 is TGTGCCTGGAGTGTACTAGGTTACGAGCAGTACTTC.